This T cell receptor (beta chain) was documented in a study of T cell responses to AZD1222 COVID-19 vaccine. Study-level results: Of the AZD1222 recipients, only 5 to 7 were seropositive at baseline. Nearly half of unique spike-specific TCRs reportedly avoided B.1.351 and B.1.1.7 mutated regions. An increase in Spike-specific TCR breadth and depth was observed after two AZD1222 doses.

As concerns this clone: Its antigen is not known.

CDR1 and CDR2 (germline): SGHRS, YFSETQ. V lost 4 bases to trimming and J lost 3 bases; unmatched junction nucleotides: 3. The CDR3 runs 16 residues. Data came from immunoSEQ multiplex PCR; TCRdb stores just in-frame clones and leaves some out. The data hold 150,000 to 200,000 clones, with 85% to 95% observed a single time. The chain employs TRBV5-1 and TRBJ1-6; 11 nucleotides align to TRBD1. The sequence was obtained from an adult in good health. Sequencing was performed on peripheral blood, taken on day 0 of AZD1222 vaccination. CDR3 bases: TGCGCCAGCAGCGATGGGACAGGGGGCTATAATTCACCCCTCCACTTT. Translated, it gives CASSDGTGGYNSPLHF.